The next 14 T cell receptor beta chains were all read from a single sample in a study of T cell responses to AZD1222 COVID-19 vaccine. Assay: immunoSEQ multiplex PCR; the TCRdb copy retains only in-frame clones and omits some. The sample includes some 100,000 clones, about 86% of them seen just once. The specimen was peripheral blood, collected on day 0 of AZD1222 vaccination. These receptors all come from an adult in good health.

The chain employs TRBV18 and TRBJ2-5; 7 positions agree with TRBD1. V was pared by 6 bases and J by 2 bases, with 9 bases of the junction left unmatched. Germline lookup yields CDR1 KGHSH and CDR2 LQKENI. The CDR3 is made up of 15 amino acids. This CDR3 is CASSPPTGLQETQYF. CDR3 in DNA: TGTGCCAGCTCGCCTCCGACAGGGCTACAAGAGACCCAGTACTTC.

The chain joins TRBV4-2 to TRBJ1-2; D unclear. Germline V gives CDR1 LGHNA, CDR2 YNFKEQ. Trimming removed 0 bases at V and 7 bases at J, with 18 bases between. The CDR3 is 16 amino acids. In DNA, the CDR3 is TGTGCCAGCAGCCAAGAGATAGACGCACTCAGAGGTGGCTACACCTTC. Its protein is CASSQEIDALRGGYTF.

This clone has a handful of counts. The chain couples TRBV4-3 to TRBJ1-2, with TRBD1 matching 9 bases. In germline, CDR1 is LGHNA, CDR2 YSLEER. This CDR3 comprises 15 residues. Unmatched junction bases numbered 3, after V lost 1 base and J lost 3 bases. The CDR3 DNA follows: TGCGCCAGCAGCCAAGCACAGGGGGCCGACTATGGCTACACCTTC. It translates to CASSQAQGADYGYTF.

The chain recombines TRBV9 with TRBJ2-2; D not resolved. Germline loops: CDR1 SGDLS, CDR2 YYNGEE. The V and J ends lost 2 bases and 6 bases respectively, with 11 bases between them. The CDR3 spans 14 residues. CDR3 nucleotide sequence: TGTGCCAGCAGCGTCCGGCTAGAGCCCGGGGAGCTGTTTTTT. This codes for CASSVRLEPGELFF.

This clone turned up a few times. The V gene is TRBV11-2, the J gene TRBJ1-4; D is unresolved. V lost 2 bases and J 0 bases, leaving 13 bases between the germline ends. The CDR3 extends over 17 amino acids. Germline CDR1 reads SGHAT; CDR2 reads FQNNGV. CDR3 region: CASSLSGRRATNEKLFF. CDR3 bases: TGTGCCAGCAGCTTATCGGGCAGACGAGCAACTAATGAAAAACTGTTTTTT.

CDR3 in DNA: TGTGCCAGTAGCCCATGGACCGGCAGCACAGATACGCAGTATTTT. Amino acid sequence: CASSPWTGSTDTQYF. This chain connects TRBV19 to TRBJ2-3; no firm D call. Germline V gene sequence: CDR1 LNHDA, CDR2 SQIVND (reference sequence). V was shortened by 6 bases and J by 0 bases, with 13 bases between the two germline ends. CDR3 size: 15 residues.

This rearrangement joins TRBV11-2 to TRBJ2-1; D possibly corresponds to TRBD2 (5 bases). The germline V gene has CDR1 SGHAT and CDR2 FQNNGV. V was cut by 0 bases and J by 0 bases, with 18 bases left in between. This CDR3 has 19 amino acids. The CDR3, as DNA: TGTGCCAGCAGCTTAGACGGAACCAGCGGTGCGAGCTCCTACAATGAGCAGTTCTTC. This gives the protein CASSLDGTSGASSYNEQFF.

The V gene is TRBV15, the J gene TRBJ1-4; 9 bases fit TRBD1. The germline gives CDR1 LNHNV, CDR2 YYDKDF (reference sequence). Germline trimming cut 2 bases from V and 4 bases from J; bases unmatched to any gene: 11. This CDR3 region has 18 residues. DNA of the CDR3: TGTGCCACCAGCAGATCCCGGGCCAGGACAGGGGTTAATGAAAAACTGTTTTTT. Translated: CATSRSRARTGVNEKLFF.

The chain carries TRBV30 and TRBJ1-6, with TRBD1 as a possible D gene (6 bases). Trimming stripped 2 bases from V and 8 bases from J, with 16 bases between. The CDR3 runs 15 residues. CDR1 is GTSNPN and CDR2 is SVGIG in the germline V gene (reference sequence). This CDR3 is CAWSNRAGGHSPLHF. As DNA, the CDR3 is TGTGCCTGGAGTAACAGGGCGGGGGGTCATTCACCCCTCCACTTT.

The chain uses TRBV24-1 and TRBJ2-2; no definite D call. V lost 3 bases and J 4 bases, leaving 8 bases between the germline ends. Germline lookup yields CDR1 KGHDR and CDR2 SFDVKD. The CDR3 loop spans 14 amino acids. The CDR3 is CATSDLRSTGELFF. The DNA for the CDR3 is TGTGCCACCAGTGATCTTCGAAGCACCGGGGAGCTGTTTTTT.

This sequence joins TRBV6-1 and TRBJ1-3; 11 bases are shared with TRBD1. Germline V gene data show CDR1 as MNHNS and CDR2 as SASEGT. This CDR3 is 16 amino acids long. The V segment lost 1 base and the J segment 2 bases; nucleotides outside the gene matches: 1. CDR3 residues: CASSEEDRGPGNTIYF. As DNA, the CDR3 is TGTGCCAGCAGTGAAGAGGACAGGGGGCCTGGAAACACCATATATTTT.

The chain is built from TRBV11-2 and TRBJ1-2; D is uncertain. Trimming stripped 5 bases from V and 5 bases from J, with 15 bases between. Germline V gives CDR1 SGHAT, CDR2 FQNNGV. This CDR3 has 14 amino acids. CDR3 in DNA: TGTGCCAGCAGCCCAGGAGGGTTCCGGTATGGCTACACCTTC. The encoded protein is CASSPGGFRYGYTF.

In regard to this clone: An end of the junction does not agree with germline; a read error may underlie this. V usage is TRBV24-1 and J usage is TRBJ2-1; 8 bases are a match to TRBD2. This CDR3 contains 14 residues. CDR1 is KGHDR and CDR2 is SFDVKD in the germline V gene. The CDR3 sequence is CATRDSGGHNEQFF. For the CDR3, the DNA is TGTGCCACCCGTGACAGCGGGGGACACAATGAGCAGTTCTTC.

This clone is a singleton in its sample. The rearrangement links TRBV5-1 to TRBJ2-7; D possibly corresponds to TRBD1 (8 bases). Trimming pared 4 bases from V and 4 bases from J, leaving 21 bases between. The CDR3 length is 16 residues. Per germline, CDR1 SGHRS and CDR2 YFSETQ. The CDR3 DNA reads TGCGCCAGCAGCCCCGCCACTACAGGGGGGGCTTACGAGCAGTACTTC. Its protein product is CASSPATTGGAYEQYF.